This T cell receptor (beta chain) is from a study of T-cell memory formation after mild COVID-19. The CDR3 extends over 13 amino acids. Germline loops: CDR1 SGHTA, CDR2 FQGTGA. Trimming left V 4 bases short and J 3 bases short, with 9 bases between. This clonotype was counted ten times or more. Using its own MiXCR run on the 5' RACE reads, TCRdb lists one record per CDR3 protein. The table has roughly 280,000 distinct CDR3 sequences, approximately 7.6% seen once; the top ten hold approximately 23%. The sequenced sample was PBMCs or a T cell subset sorted from them (not recorded which). This clonotype was obtained from a man between 18 and 29 years old who had mild COVID-19 (a few samples of this study predate the infection). Cell type and time point are not known. V usage is TRBV7-3 and J usage is TRBJ1-1; D ambiguous. The CDR3 spells CASSWTTDTEAFF. DNA for the CDR3: TGTGCCAGCAGCTGGACTACCGACACTGAAGCTTTCTTT.